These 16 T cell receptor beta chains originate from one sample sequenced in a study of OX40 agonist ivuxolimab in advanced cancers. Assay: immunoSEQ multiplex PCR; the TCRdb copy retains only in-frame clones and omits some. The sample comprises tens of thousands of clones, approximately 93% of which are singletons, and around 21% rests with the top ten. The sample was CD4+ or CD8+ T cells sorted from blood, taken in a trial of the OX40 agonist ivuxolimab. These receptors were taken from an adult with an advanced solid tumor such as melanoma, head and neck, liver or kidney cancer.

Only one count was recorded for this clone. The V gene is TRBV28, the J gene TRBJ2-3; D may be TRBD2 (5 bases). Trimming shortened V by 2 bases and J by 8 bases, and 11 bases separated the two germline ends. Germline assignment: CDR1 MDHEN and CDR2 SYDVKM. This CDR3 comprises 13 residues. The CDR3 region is CASSLMGEGTQYF. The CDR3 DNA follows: TGTGCCAGCAGTTTAATGGGAGAAGGTACGCAGTATTTT.

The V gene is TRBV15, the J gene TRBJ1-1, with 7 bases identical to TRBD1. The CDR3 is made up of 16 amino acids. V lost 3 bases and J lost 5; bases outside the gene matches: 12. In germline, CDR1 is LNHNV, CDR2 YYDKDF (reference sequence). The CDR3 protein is CATSSGTVRRGTEAFF. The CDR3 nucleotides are TGTGCCACCAGCAGCGGGACAGTGAGGAGGGGGACTGAAGCTTTCTTT.

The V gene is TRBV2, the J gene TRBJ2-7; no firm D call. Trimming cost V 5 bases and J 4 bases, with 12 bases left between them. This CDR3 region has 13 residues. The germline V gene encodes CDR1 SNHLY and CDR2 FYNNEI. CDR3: CASSRAERYEQYF. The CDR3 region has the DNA TGTGCCAGCAGTCGGGCGGAACGTTACGAGCAGTACTTC.

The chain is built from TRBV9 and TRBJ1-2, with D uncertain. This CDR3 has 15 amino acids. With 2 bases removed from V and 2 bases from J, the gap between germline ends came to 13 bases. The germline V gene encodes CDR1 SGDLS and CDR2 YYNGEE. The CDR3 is CASSVTPTINYGYTF. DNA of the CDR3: TGTGCCAGCAGCGTTACGCCCACCATCAACTATGGCTACACCTTC.

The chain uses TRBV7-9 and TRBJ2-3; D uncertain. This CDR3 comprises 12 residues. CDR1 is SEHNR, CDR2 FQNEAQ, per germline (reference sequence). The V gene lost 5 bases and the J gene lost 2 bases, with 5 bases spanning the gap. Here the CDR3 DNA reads TGTGCCAGCAGCCGATACACAGATACGCAGTATTTT. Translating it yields CASSRYTDTQYF.

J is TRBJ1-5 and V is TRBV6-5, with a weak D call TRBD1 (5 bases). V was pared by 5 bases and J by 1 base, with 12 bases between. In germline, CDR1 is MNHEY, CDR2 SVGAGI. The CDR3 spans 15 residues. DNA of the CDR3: TGTGCCAGCAGTCCCCGGTGGGGGAGCAATCAGCCCCAGCATTTT. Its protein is CASSPRWGSNQPQHF.

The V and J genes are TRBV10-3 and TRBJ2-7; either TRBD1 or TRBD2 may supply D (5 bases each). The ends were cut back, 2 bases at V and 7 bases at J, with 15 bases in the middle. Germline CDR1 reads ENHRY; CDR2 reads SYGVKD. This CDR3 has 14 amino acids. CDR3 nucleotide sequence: TGTGCCATCAGTGAGGCAGGGACCTACTTGGAGCAGTACTTC. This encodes CAISEAGTYLEQYF.

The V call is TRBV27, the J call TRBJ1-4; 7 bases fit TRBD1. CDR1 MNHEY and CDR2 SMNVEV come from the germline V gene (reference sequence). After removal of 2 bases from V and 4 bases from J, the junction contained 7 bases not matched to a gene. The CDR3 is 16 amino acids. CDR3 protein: CASSLRGTDYNEKLFF. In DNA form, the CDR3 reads TGTGCCAGCAGTTTAAGGGGGACAGATTATAATGAAAAACTGTTTTTT.

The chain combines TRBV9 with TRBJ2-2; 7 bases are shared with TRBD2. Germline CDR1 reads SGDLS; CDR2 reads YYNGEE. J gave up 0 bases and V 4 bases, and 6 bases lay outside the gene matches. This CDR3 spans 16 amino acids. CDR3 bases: TGTGCCAGCAGCCCCCCGGGGAGGGCGAACACCGGGGAGCTGTTTTTT. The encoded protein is CASSPPGRANTGELFF.

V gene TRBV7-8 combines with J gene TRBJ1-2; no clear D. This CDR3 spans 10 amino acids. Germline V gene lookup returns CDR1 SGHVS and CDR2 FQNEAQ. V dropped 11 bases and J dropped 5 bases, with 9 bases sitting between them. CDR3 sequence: CASFDYGYTF. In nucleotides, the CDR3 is TGTGCCTCCTTTGATTATGGCTACACCTTC. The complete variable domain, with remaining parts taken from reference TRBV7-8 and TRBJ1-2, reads GAGVSQSPRYKVAKRGQDVALRCDPISGHVSLFWYQQALGQGPEFLTYFQNEAQLDKSGLPSDRFFAERPEGSVSTLKIQRTQQEDSAVYLCASFDYGYTFGSGTRLTVV.

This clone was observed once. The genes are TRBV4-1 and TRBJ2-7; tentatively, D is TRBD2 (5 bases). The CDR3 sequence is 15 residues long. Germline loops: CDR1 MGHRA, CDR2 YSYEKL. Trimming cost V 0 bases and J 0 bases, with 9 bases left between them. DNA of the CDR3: TGCGCCAGCAGCCAAGAGGTAGGGAGCTCCTACGAGCAGTACTTC. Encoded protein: CASSQEVGSSYEQYF.

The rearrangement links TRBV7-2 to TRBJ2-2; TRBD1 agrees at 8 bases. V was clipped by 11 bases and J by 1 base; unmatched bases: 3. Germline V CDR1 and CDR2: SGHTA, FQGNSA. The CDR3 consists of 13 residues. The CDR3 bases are TGTGCCGGTGGGACAGGGAACACCGGGGAGCTGTTTTTT. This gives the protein CAGGTGNTGELFF.

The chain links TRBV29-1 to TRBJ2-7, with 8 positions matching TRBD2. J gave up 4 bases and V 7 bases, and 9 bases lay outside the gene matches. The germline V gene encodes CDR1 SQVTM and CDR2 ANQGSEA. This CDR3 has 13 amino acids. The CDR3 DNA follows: TGCAGCGCCTTACTAGCGGCCGAATACGAGCAGTACTTC. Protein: CSALLAAEYEQYF.

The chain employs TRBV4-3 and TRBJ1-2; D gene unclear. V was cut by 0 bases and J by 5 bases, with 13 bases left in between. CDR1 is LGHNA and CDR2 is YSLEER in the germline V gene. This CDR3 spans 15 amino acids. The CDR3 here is CASSQEGDTGYGYTF. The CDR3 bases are TGCGCCAGCAGCCAAGAAGGAGACACGGGGTATGGCTACACCTTC.

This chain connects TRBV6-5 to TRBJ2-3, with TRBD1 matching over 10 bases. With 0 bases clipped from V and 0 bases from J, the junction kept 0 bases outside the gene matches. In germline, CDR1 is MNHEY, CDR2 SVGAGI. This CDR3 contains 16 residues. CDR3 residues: CASSYSGQGSTDTQYF. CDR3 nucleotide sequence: TGTGCCAGCAGTTACTCGGGACAGGGGAGCACAGATACGCAGTATTTT.

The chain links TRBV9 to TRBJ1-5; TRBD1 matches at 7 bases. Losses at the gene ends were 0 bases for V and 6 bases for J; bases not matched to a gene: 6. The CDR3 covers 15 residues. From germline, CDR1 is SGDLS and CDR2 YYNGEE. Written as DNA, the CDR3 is TGTGCCAGCAGCGTAGGACAGGGCAGGGGTCAGCCCCAGCATTTT. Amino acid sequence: CASSVGQGRGQPQHF. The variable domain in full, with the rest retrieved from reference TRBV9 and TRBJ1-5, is DSGVTQTPKHLITATGQRVTLRCSPRSGDLSVYWYQQSLDQGLQFLIQYYNGEERAKGNILERFSAQQFPDLHSELNLSSLELGDSALYFCASSVGQGRGQPQHFGDGTRLSIL.